These T cell receptor beta chains were read from a single sample in a study of identifying expanded T cells in peripheral blood. The protocol was immunoSEQ multiplex PCR, while the TCRdb copy is restricted to in-frame clones and leaves out a portion. The table shows approximately 100,000 clones, with around 85% occurring only once. The sample comprised blood. These receptors originate from a person aged 18 to 70 in good health. Each CDR3 is given with its conserved first and last residue. The D gene is left open where the match is weak. Rows give clone size only sometimes, using once, few, many, or a class for an expanded clone.

V	size	D	J	CDR3	DNA
TRBV27	NA	TRBD1	TRBJ1-1	CASSLSAGRGRKGTEAFF	TGTGCCAGCAGTTTATCTGCTGGCAGGGGGCGGAAGGGCACTGAAGCTTTCTTT
TRBV7-2	NA	TRBD2	TRBJ2-7	CASSLLFGGGAYEQYF	TGTGCCAGCAGCCTCCTTTTTGGCGGGGGGGCCTACGAGCAGTACTTC
TRBV5-8	NA	NA	TRBJ1-5	CASSLIYQPQHF	TGTGCCAGCAGCCTAATTTATCAGCCCCAGCATTTT
TRBV5-4	once	TRBD2	TRBJ2-1	CASSPTSGGLYNEQFF	TGTGCCAGCAGCCCGACTAGCGGGGGCCTCTACAATGAGCAGTTCTTC
TRBV6-1	once	NA	TRBJ1-1	CASSGRGGDTEAFF	TGTGCCAGCAGTGGCCGAGGGGGAGACACTGAAGCTTTCTTT
TRBV7-2	NA	TRBD1	TRBJ1-5	CASSSMGTGGNQPQHF	TGTGCCAGCAGCTCCATGGGGACAGGAGGAAATCAGCCCCAGCATTTT
TRBV6-6	NA	NA	TRBJ2-4	CASSAFRENIQYF	TGTGCCAGCAGCGCCTTCCGAGAAAACATTCAGTACTTC
TRBV18	NA	NA	TRBJ1-2	CASSPTEVANYGYTF	TGTGCCAGCTCACCAACTGAAGTAGCTAACTATGGCTACACCTTC
TRBV6-5	NA	NA	TRBJ1-6	CASSYSSYGSPLHF	TGTGCCAGCAGTTACTCGTCCTACGGTTCACCCCTCCACTTT
TRBV2	NA	NA	TRBJ1-2	CASSVRDGYTF	TGTGCCAGCAGTGTCAGAGACGGCTACACCTTC
TRBV4-1	NA	NA	TRBJ1-3	CASSQRKGNTIYF	TGCGCCAGCAGCCAAAGGAAGGGAAACACCATATATTTT
TRBV4-3	few	TRBD2	TRBJ2-4	CASSDRGRGNIQYF	TGCGCCAGCAGCGATCGCGGGAGGGGGAACATTCAGTACTTC
TRBV7-6	NA	NA	TRBJ2-7	CASSLGSPGPYEQYF	TGTGCCAGCAGCTTAGGGTCCCCGGGGCCCTACGAGCAGTACTTC
TRBV30	NA	NA	TRBJ2-2	CAFGGVFAGELFF	TGTGCCTTCGGGGGAGTGTTTGCCGGGGAGCTGTTTTTT
TRBV5-6	NA	TRBD1	TRBJ1-6	CASSPQGTGGPLNSPLHF	TGTGCCAGCAGCCCCCAAGGGACAGGCGGGCCCCTCAATTCACCCCTCCACTTT
TRBV6-5	NA	NA	TRBJ1-3	CASSYSIHDGTIYF	TGTGCCAGCAGTTACTCGATCCACGACGGCACCATATATTTT
TRBV7-6	NA	NA	TRBJ2-3	CASSLANRETDTQYF	TGTGCCAGCAGCTTAGCGAACAGGGAGACAGATACGCAGTATTTT
TRBV7-2	NA	TRBD1	TRBJ2-5	CASSLASGQGEEETQYF	TGTGCCAGCAGCTTAGCTTCAGGACAGGGCGAAGAAGAGACCCAGTACTTC
TRBV5-1	many	NA	TRBJ2-7	CASSLDRGGGSYEQYF	TGCGCCAGCAGCTTGGATCGGGGAGGGGGCTCCTACGAGCAGTACTTC
TRBV4-3	NA	TRBD2	TRBJ2-1	CASSQALGLAGGLGSSFF	TGCGCCAGCAGCCAAGCCCTTGGACTAGCGGGGGGGCTGGGGTCGTCTTTCTTC
TRBV6-5	NA	NA	TRBJ2-7	CASSYSWGSYEQYF	TGTGCCAGCAGTTACTCTTGGGGTTCCTACGAGCAGTACTTC
TRBV5-5	NA	NA	TRBJ1-6	CASSLEGGYNSPLHF	TGTGCCAGCAGCTTGGAGGGGGGCTATAATTCACCCCTCCACTTT
TRBV6-5	NA	TRBD1	TRBJ2-7	CASSGTGGLYEQYF	TGTGCCAGCAGTGGGACAGGGGGCTTGTACGAGCAGTACTTC
TRBV10-3	NA	TRBD2	TRBJ2-3	CAPGLAGGMHTQYF	TGTGCCCCAGGACTAGCGGGGGGGATGCATACGCAGTATTTT
TRBV11-3	NA	NA	TRBJ2-7	CASSLDGGRFYEQYF	TGTGCCAGCAGCTTAGATGGAGGCAGATTCTACGAGCAGTACTTC
TRBV19	NA	NA	TRBJ1-3	CASRALGAGAHSGNTIYF	TGTGCCAGTAGGGCTTTGGGGGCAGGGGCACACTCTGGAAACACCATATATTTT
TRBV28	NA	TRBD1	TRBJ1-1	CASAGQGNTEAFF	TGTGCCAGCGCGGGACAGGGAAACACTGAAGCTTTCTTT
TRBV12-2	NA	NA	TRBJ2-7	CASRLTSGHSYEQYF	TGTGCAAGTCGCTTAACTTCAGGACACTCCTACGAGCAGTACTTC
TRBV11-2	NA	TRBD2	TRBJ2-5	CASSTTSGGSEAQYF	TGTGCCAGCAGCACCACTAGCGGGGGCTCGGAGGCCCAGTACTTC
TRBV2	NA	NA	TRBJ1-2	CASSEALRGRGHGYTF	TGTGCCAGCAGTGAAGCGCTTCGGGGCAGGGGCCATGGCTACACCTTC
TRBV5-4	NA	TRBD2	TRBJ2-2	CASSLAGTITGELFF	TGTGCCAGCAGCTTGGCCGGGACTATCACCGGGGAGCTGTTTTTT
TRBV7-8	NA	NA	TRBJ1-3	CASSLDSSYGNTIYF	TGTGCCAGCAGCTTGGACAGTTCGTATGGAAACACCATATATTTT
TRBV7-2	NA	NA	TRBJ2-2	CASSFLSSAGELFF	TGTGCCAGCAGCTTCTTATCGTCAGCCGGGGAGCTGTTTTTT
TRBV19	NA	TRBD1	TRBJ2-2	CASIQGANVGANTGELFF	TGTGCCAGTATTCAGGGGGCGAATGTAGGCGCGAACACCGGGGAGCTGTTTTTT
TRBV27	NA	NA	TRBJ1-1	CASTKDPQGRPIGNTEAFF	TGTGCCAGCACCAAAGACCCACAGGGACGCCCCATTGGGAACACTGAAGCTTTCTTT
TRBV7-2	once	NA	TRBJ1-2	CASSQEAGVGYGYTF	TGCGCCAGCAGCCAAGAAGCGGGGGTGGGGTATGGCTACACCTTC
TRBV5-4	NA	TRBD2	TRBJ2-3	CASSIRAGPGADTQYF	TGTGCCAGCAGCATCCGAGCGGGGCCTGGGGCAGATACGCAGTATTTT
TRBV6-5	NA	NA	TRBJ2-7	CATTQGGAQYF	TGTGCCACCACCCAGGGGGGCGCGCAGTACTTC
TRBV18	once	NA	TRBJ2-2	CASSPQEANTGELFF	TGTGCCAGCTCACCACAGGAAGCGAACACCGGGGAGCTGTTTTTT
TRBV6-5	NA	NA	TRBJ2-7	CASSYSGGQNEQYF	TGTGCCAGCAGTTACTCGGGGGGGCAGAACGAGCAGTACTTC
TRBV5-6	NA	TRBD1	TRBJ2-7	CASSLGTGLQEQYF	TGTGCCAGCAGCTTGGGGACAGGGTTGCAGGAGCAGTACTTC
TRBV4-1	NA	NA	TRBJ2-1	CASSQDLAGKEQFF	TGCGCCAGCAGCCAAGATCTGGCCGGTAAGGAGCAGTTCTTC
TRBV19	NA	TRBD1	TRBJ1-1	CASASGTARRELFF	TGTGCCAGTGCCTCGGGGACAGCCAGAAGGGAGCTTTTCTTT
TRBV7-6	NA	TRBD2	TRBJ2-7	CASSLGPVAGGFGYEQYF	TGTGCCAGCAGCTTAGGGCCCGTTGCGGGGGGCTTTGGCTACGAGCAGTACTTC
TRBV5-5	NA	TRBD1	TRBJ1-6	CASSLGQGAVGLHF	TGTGCCAGCAGCCTAGGACAGGGGGCGGTTGGTCTCCACTTT
TRBV5-1	NA	NA	TRBJ2-2	CASSSGAGNTGELFF	TGCGCCAGCAGCTCGGGCGCAGGGAACACCGGGGAGCTGTTTTTT
TRBV19	NA	NA	TRBJ2-7	CASSMGAFVSYEQYF	TGTGCCAGTAGTATGGGGGCCTTCGTCTCCTACGAGCAGTACTTC
TRBV7-9	NA	NA	TRBJ1-6	CASSSGEGYNSPLHF	TGTGCCAGCAGCTCGGGGGAGGGATATAATTCACCCCTCCACTTT
TRBV18	NA	NA	TRBJ1-1	CASSGLVRGNEAFF	TGTGCCAGCTCAGGCCTGGTCAGGGGCAATGAAGCTTTCTTT
TRBV13	once	TRBD2	TRBJ2-5	CASSPSGAGGVYQETQYF	TGTGCCAGCAGCCCTTCAGGAGCGGGGGGGGTTTACCAAGAGACCCAGTACTTC
TRBV10-1	few	TRBD1	TRBJ1-6	CASSDRVGTENSPLHF	TGCGCCAGCAGTGACCGCGTCGGGACAGAGAATTCACCCCTCCACTTT
TRBV7-6	NA	TRBD1	TRBJ2-2	CASSAGTGGRIGLFF	TGTGCCAGCAGTGCCGGGACAGGGGGCCGCATTGGGCTGTTTTTT
TRBV28	NA	TRBD2	TRBJ2-5	CASSSAASGVGTQYF	TGTGCCAGCAGTTCAGCGGCTAGCGGGGTCGGGACCCAGTACTTC
TRBV19	NA	NA	TRBJ1-6	CASTQALTSPLHF	TGTGCCAGTACCCAGGCCCTAACTTCACCCCTCCACTTT
TRBV20-1	NA	TRBD2	TRBJ2-7	CSARRLAQQYF	TGCAGTGCTAGACGACTAGCGCAGCAGTACTTC
TRBV10-2	NA	TRBD1	TRBJ2-3	CASSPAQGASDTQYF	TGCGCCAGCAGTCCAGCCCAGGGGGCCTCAGATACGCAGTATTTT
TRBV7-2	NA	NA	TRBJ2-3	CASSPFGAGVADTQYF	TGTGCCAGCAGCCCTTTCGGGGCGGGTGTCGCAGATACGCAGTATTTT
TRBV18	NA	NA	TRBJ1-5	CASSPTGINQPQHF	TGTGCCAGCTCACCAACAGGAATCAATCAGCCCCAGCATTTT
TRBV10-2	NA	NA	TRBJ1-5	CASSGTPNQPQHF	TGCGCCAGCAGTGGCACACCTAATCAGCCCCAGCATTTT